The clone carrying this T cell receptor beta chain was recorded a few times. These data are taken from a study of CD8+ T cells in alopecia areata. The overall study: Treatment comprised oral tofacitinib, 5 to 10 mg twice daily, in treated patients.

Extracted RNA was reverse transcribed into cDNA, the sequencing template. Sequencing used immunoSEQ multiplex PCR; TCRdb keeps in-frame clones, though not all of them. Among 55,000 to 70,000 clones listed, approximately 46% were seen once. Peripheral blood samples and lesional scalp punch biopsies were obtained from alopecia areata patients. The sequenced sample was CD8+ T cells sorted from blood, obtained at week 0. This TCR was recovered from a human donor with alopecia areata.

CDR3 nucleotide sequence: TGCAGCGTTCGATCAACCCACTCCTACGAGCAGTACTTC. Amino acid sequence: CSVRSTHSYEQYF. The chain recombines TRBV29-1 with TRBJ2-7; D remains unclear. V was shortened by 5 bases and J by 0 bases, with 11 bases between the two germline ends. CDR1 is SQVTM, CDR2 ANQGSEA, per germline. The CDR3 sequence is 13 residues long.